This note documents a single TCR beta chain sequence. Its specificity is not known. These data are taken from a study of a mutant IDH1 vaccine in newly diagnosed glioma. Study context: Treated patients, 62.5% male and about 38% female, averaged approximately 40 years of age. Every participant had undergone radiotherapy, temozolomide, or both before, and most underwent both.

The assay was immunoSEQ multiplex PCR, and TCRdb's table has in-frame clones only and misses some. In the table there are 57,000 or so clones, under 85% of which are singletons. As for time point: week 11, during vaccination. Each dose delivered 300 ug of mutant IDH1 20-mer peptide subcutaneously with imiquimod. Those who donated had recent WHO grade 3 or 4 IDH1-mutant, ATRX-lost astrocytomas. CDR3 length equals 13 residues. Germline lookup yields CDR1 MNHEY and CDR2 SMNVEV (reference sequence). V trimming: 9 bases; J trimming: 5 bases; junction bases outside the gene matches: 6. The chain combines TRBV27 with TRBJ2-7, with 11 bases matching TRBD1. This specimen consisted of PBMCs, obtained from a glioma patient whose treatment included an IDH1 peptide vaccine. The source of this sequence is a man in his thirties or forties with glioma. The CDR3 nucleotides read TGTGCCAGGAAGGACAGGGGGCGCCACGAGCAGTACTTC. It encodes CARKDRGRHEQYF.